What follows are 3 T cell receptor beta chains derived from one specimen sequenced in a study of blood T cell repertoires in COVID-19. Using immunoSEQ multiplex PCR, the repertoire was profiled, and TCRdb retains in-frame clones only, with some absent. This sample yields about 68,000 clones, of which 87% are seen a single time; 3.4% belongs to the top ten. Specimen: peripheral blood. These receptors originate from a woman in her fifties or sixties with COVID-19, enrolled during active disease.

By share of the sample, this clone is medium-sized. Here the CDR3 reads CASSLAGALGSPLHF. The CDR3 nucleotides are TGTGCCAGCAGCTTAGCGGGCGCCTTGGGTTCACCCCTCCACTTT. The chain links TRBV7-8 to TRBJ1-6; D call uncertain. The CDR3 loop spans 15 amino acids. From germline, CDR1 is SGHVS and CDR2 FQNEAQ. The V and J ends lost 0 bases and 9 bases respectively, with 12 bases between them.

The chain recombines TRBV4-3 with TRBJ1-2; 7 nucleotides align to TRBD1. The length of the CDR3 is 15 residues. Germline V CDR1 and CDR2: LGHNA, YSLEER. The V and J ends lost 4 bases and 3 bases, in that order; junction bases with no gene match: 8. The CDR3 is CASSLTGVTDYGYTF. The CDR3 region has the DNA TGCGCCAGCAGCCTTACAGGGGTTACGGACTATGGCTACACCTTC.

This sequence joins TRBV6-5 and TRBJ2-1, with 8 bases aligning to TRBD2. With 11 bases clipped from V and 5 bases from J, the junction kept 11 bases outside the gene matches. Looked up from germline, CDR1 is MNHEY and CDR2 is SVGAGI. This CDR3 contains 14 residues. CDR3 amino acids: CAGKRERGNNEQFF. The DNA of the CDR3 is TGTGCCGGTAAGCGGGAGAGAGGGAACAATGAGCAGTTCTTC.